The 24 T cell receptor beta chains given below trace back to one sample, sequenced in a study of shared T cell receptors in the human thymus. TCRdb's table, derived via immunoSEQ multiplex PCR, lists solely in-frame clones and lacks some. The sample contains over 450,000 clones, roughly 74% of which appear only once. The same sample was also used in a study of human thymus T cells.

Sample: thymocytes. The receptors were sampled from a boy in the first two years of life with a congenital heart defect.

This clone came up once. The chain recombines TRBV5-6 with TRBJ2-3; perhaps TRBD2 as D (5 bases). CDR3 length: 15 amino acids. Trimming pared 5 bases from V and 6 bases from J, leaving 19 bases between. Germline V gene lookup returns CDR1 SGHDT and CDR2 YYEEEE. In DNA form, the CDR3 reads TGTGCCAGCAGTTCGGAGCGGCTCTTGCGGGATACGCAGTATTTT. Translating it yields CASSSERLLRDTQYF.

The chain is built from TRBV7-2 and TRBJ2-7; D gene uncertain. Germline V gene lookup returns CDR1 SGHTA and CDR2 FQGNSA. This CDR3 has 12 residues. The ends were cut back, 7 bases at V and 4 bases at J, with 11 bases in the middle. CDR3 residues: CASTTLEYEQYF. In DNA form, the CDR3 reads TGTGCCAGCACCACCCTGGAGTACGAGCAGTACTTC.

This clone has a single count. The rearrangement joins TRBV4-1 to TRBJ1-5; 9 nucleotides agree with TRBD1. The CDR3 loop spans 16 amino acids. Germline loops: CDR1 MGHRA, CDR2 YSYEKL. V gave up 3 bases and J gave up 5 bases; unmatched junction bases: 8. The CDR3 spells CASSHPDRGKDQPQHF. As DNA, the CDR3 is TGCGCCAGCAGCCACCCCGACAGGGGGAAGGATCAGCCCCAGCATTTT.

The sample holds a few counts of this clone. The V call is TRBV5-1, the J call TRBJ2-4; 16 bases match TRBD2. Germline V gives CDR1 SGHRS, CDR2 YFSETQ. V was pared by 1 base and J by 11 bases, with 9 bases of the junction left unmatched. This CDR3 has 17 amino acids. This CDR3 reads CASSLIAGGTSGRVQYF. The CDR3 nucleotides read TGCGCCAGCAGCTTGATTGCAGGGGGGACTAGCGGGAGGGTTCAGTACTTC. The full variable domain, its missing parts supplied by reference TRBV5-1 and TRBJ2-4, is KAGVTQTPRYLIKTRGQQVTLSCSPISGHRSVSWYQQTPGQGLQFLFEYFSETQRNKGNFPGRFSGRQFSNSRSEMNVSTLELGDSALYLCASSLIAGGTSGRVQYFGAGTRLSVL.

This clone was counted a few times. In nucleotides, the CDR3 is TGTGCCAGCAGCCAAGTGTGGCGGGAGGGCCCTCCAGATACGCAGTATTTT. It encodes CASSQVWREGPPDTQYF. The gene calls are TRBV14 and TRBJ2-3; 9 bases fit TRBD2. Germline assignment: CDR1 SGHDN and CDR2 FVKESK. The CDR3 loop spans 17 amino acids. With V trimmed by 1 base and J by 4 bases, 9 bases remained unmatched.

This clone was observed a handful of times. The gene calls are TRBV7-2 and TRBJ2-7; 10 bases fit TRBD1. The V segment lost 5 bases and the J segment 5 bases; nucleotides outside the gene matches: 9. This CDR3 region has 15 residues. The germline V gene has CDR1 SGHTA and CDR2 FQGNSA. This CDR3 reads CASSTRQGAYHEQYF. CDR3 in DNA: TGTGCCAGCAGCACCCGACAGGGGGCGTACCACGAGCAGTACTTC.

The genes are TRBV7-9 and TRBJ2-7; D is perhaps TRBD2 (5 bases). The CDR3 is made up of 13 amino acids. V lost 5 bases to trimming and J lost 3 bases, with 11 bases between them. Germline CDR1 and CDR2: SEHNR and FQNEAQ (reference sequence). CDR3 sequence (DNA): TGTGCCAGCAGCCCTACCGGGATCTACGAGCAGTACTTC. Translating it yields CASSPTGIYEQYF.

CDR3 amino acids: CASSFGTPETQYF. CDR3 sequence (DNA): TGTGCCAGCAGTTTCGGGACACCAGAGACCCAGTACTTC. V gene TRBV28 combines with J gene TRBJ2-5, with D tentatively TRBD1 (6 bases). Germline assignment: CDR1 MDHEN and CDR2 SYDVKM. V was shortened by 3 bases and J by 4 bases, with 9 bases between the two germline ends. This CDR3 spans 13 amino acids.

The chain has TRBV11-2 and TRBJ2-1; 9 nucleotides align to TRBD1. Germline V gives CDR1 SGHAT, CDR2 FQNNGV. J gave up 6 bases and V 4 bases, and 10 bases lay outside the gene matches. The CDR3 spans 16 residues. CDR3 DNA sequence: TGTGCCAGCAGCTGCCCGGACGCGACAGGGGGCAATGAGCAGTTCTTC. Protein product: CASSCPDATGGNEQFF.

The chain joins TRBV25-1 to TRBJ2-5; 10 bases fit TRBD2. Germline CDR1 MGHDK, CDR2 SYGVNS. J was trimmed by 1 base and V by 6 bases; bases with no gene match: 2. CDR3 length equals 14 residues. The CDR3 DNA follows: TGTGCCAGCAGCGAGCGGGAGGGCCAAGAGACCCAGTACTTC. Translation gives CASSEREGQETQYF.

This chain uses TRBV19 with TRBJ2-7, with D perhaps TRBD2 (5 bases). The V gene's germline CDR1 is LNHDA and CDR2 SQIVND (reference sequence). Trimming pared 1 base from V and 2 bases from J, leaving 24 bases between. The CDR3 has 19 residues. The CDR3 nucleotides are TGTGCCAGTAGTATAGCTATAAGGGAAAGCGGCGGAGAGACCTACGAGCAGTACTTC. Its translation is CASSIAIRESGGETYEQYF.

This chain links TRBV11-3 with TRBJ2-1; TRBD2 might be the D (6 bases). CDR1 and CDR2 from the germline V gene are SGHNT and YENEEA. The CDR3 runs to 18 residues. V was shortened by 0 bases and J by 0 bases, with 15 bases between the two germline ends. CDR3 in amino acids: CASSLDWASESSYNEQFF. CDR3 coding DNA: TGTGCCAGCAGCTTAGATTGGGCTAGCGAGAGCTCCTACAATGAGCAGTTCTTC.

Turning to this clone: An end of the junction differs from the germline gene, which may be a read error. This sequence joins TRBV19 and TRBJ2-7, with 7 bases aligning to TRBD2. CDR1 is LNHDA, CDR2 SQIVND, per germline (reference sequence). This CDR3 contains 17 residues. The CDR3 DNA sequence: TGTGCCAGTAGGGCCCCTCAGGGAGGGGTGCCCTCCAACGAGCAGTACTTC. It specifies CASRAPQGGVPSNEQYF.

The chain recombines TRBV4-1 with TRBJ2-5; a possible D gene is TRBD2 (6 bases). The germline V gene has CDR1 MGHRA and CDR2 YSYEKL. The V end lost 0 bases, the J end lost 2 bases, and 19 bases lay between the germline ends. The CDR3 is made up of 18 amino acids. CDR3 loop: CASSQEVQLASYQETQYF. CDR3 DNA sequence: TGCGCCAGCAGCCAAGAAGTTCAGCTAGCGAGTTATCAAGAGACCCAGTACTTC.

The genes are TRBV19 and TRBJ2-7, with 9 positions matching TRBD1. This CDR3 has 17 amino acids. V lost 5 bases to trimming and J lost 4 bases; unmatched junction nucleotides: 15. Germline values: CDR1 LNHDA, CDR2 SQIVND (reference sequence). The CDR3 sequence: CASSVARDRARGYEQYF. CDR3 DNA sequence: TGTGCCAGTAGTGTGGCCCGGGACAGGGCCAGGGGGTACGAGCAGTACTTC. The full variable domain, its missing parts supplied by reference TRBV19 and TRBJ2-7, is DGGITQSPKYLFRKEGQNVTLSCEQNLNHDAMYWYRQDPGQGLRLIYYSQIVNDFQKGDIAEGYSVSREKKESFPLTVTSAQKNPTAFYLCASSVARDRARGYEQYFGPGTRLTVT.

This chain joins TRBV6-5 and TRBJ2-1, with D tentatively TRBD2 (5 bases). V was pared by 7 bases and J by 8 bases, with 15 bases between. This CDR3 has 13 residues. Germline CDR1 and CDR2: MNHEY and SVGAGI. The CDR3 here is CASMDGISDEQFF. The CDR3 nucleotides read TGTGCCAGCATGGACGGGATTAGTGATGAGCAGTTCTTC.

This clone has more than one count but fewer than ten. The CDR3 region is CASSSRDRDSSTDTQYF. Here the CDR3 DNA reads TGTGCCAGCAGCTCGCGGGACAGGGACTCTAGCACAGATACGCAGTATTTT. The chain links TRBV5-6 to TRBJ2-3; 9 bases agree with TRBD1. CDR1 and CDR2 from the germline V gene are SGHDT and YYEEEE. The length of the CDR3 is 17 residues. J was trimmed by 0 bases and V by 3 bases; bases with no gene match: 8.

The chain carries TRBV14 and TRBJ2-2; maybe TRBD1 (5 bases). The CDR3 spans 16 residues. V was trimmed by 4 bases and J by 4 bases, leaving 16 bases between them. CDR1 is SGHDN and CDR2 is FVKESK in the germline V gene. Written as DNA, the CDR3 is TGTGCCAGCAGCCCCAACCACCTGGGGCTCACCGGGGAGCTGTTTTTT. Translation: CASSPNHLGLTGELFF.

This clone was detected only a few times. The chain uses TRBV4-1 and TRBJ2-1, with TRBD1 as a possible D gene (7 bases). The CDR3 spans 19 residues. Germline values: CDR1 MGHRA, CDR2 YSYEKL. V lost 0 bases, J lost 0 bases, and 18 bases lay in between. This CDR3 is CASSQDLRDRPSSYNEQFF. In DNA, the CDR3 is TGCGCCAGCAGCCAAGATCTGCGGGACAGACCGAGCTCCTACAATGAGCAGTTCTTC.

Here the CDR3 DNA reads TGTGCCAGCACCTCGGACAAGAACACTGAAGCTTTCTTT. This translates into CASTSDKNTEAFF. V and J are TRBV6-5 and TRBJ1-1; a weak D match, TRBD1 (5 bases). V was trimmed by 7 bases and J by 1 base, leaving 10 bases between them. This CDR3 region has 13 residues. Germline CDR1 is MNHEY and CDR2 is SVGAGI.

The J gene is TRBJ2-5, the V gene TRBV5-1; TRBD2 matches at 8 bases. This CDR3 has 16 residues. J was trimmed by 4 bases and V by 4 bases; bases with no gene match: 12. CDR1 SGHRS and CDR2 YFSETQ come from the germline V gene. The CDR3 DNA follows: TGCGCCAGCAGCAACGGACTGGTAGCGGGACCAGAGACCCAGTACTTC. This gives the protein CASSNGLVAGPETQYF.

This clone was observed a few times. The V gene is TRBV7-9, the J gene TRBJ1-1, with 12 positions matching TRBD1. The CDR3 totals 16 residues. Germline trimming cut 4 bases from V and 3 bases from J; bases unmatched to any gene: 6. Germline lookup yields CDR1 SEHNR and CDR2 FQNEAQ (reference sequence). The CDR3: CASSSGTGGADTEAFF. CDR3 nucleotide sequence: TGTGCCAGCAGCTCCGGGACAGGGGGCGCCGACACTGAAGCTTTCTTT. The full variable domain, completed using reference TRBV7-9 and TRBJ1-1, is DTGVSQNPRHKITKRGQNVTFRCDPISEHNRLYWYRQTLGQGPEFLTYFQNEAQLEKSRLLSDRFSAERPKGSFSTLEIQRTEQGDSAMYLCASSSGTGGADTEAFFGQGTRLTVV.

V is TRBV28 and J is TRBJ2-7; 11 bases match TRBD2. V shed 3 bases, J shed 3 bases, and the junction held 10 bases outside the gene matches. The CDR3 extends over 17 amino acids. Germline CDR1 and CDR2: MDHEN and SYDVKM. The CDR3: CASSFPSSGRTNYEQYF. DNA of the CDR3: TGTGCCAGCAGTTTCCCATCTAGCGGGAGGACCAACTACGAGCAGTACTTC.

This chain connects TRBV21-1 to TRBJ2-7; TRBD1, as called in the table, went unchecked against the DNA. TRBV21-1 constitutes a pseudogene. CDR3 size: 14 residues. CDR3 amino acids: CASSAFQGSGEQYF. CDR3 sequence (DNA): TGTGCCAGCAGCGCCTTTCAGGGGAGTGGGGAGCAGTACTTC.